These T cell receptor beta chains were read from a single sample in a study of blood T cell repertoires in COVID-19. Some clones are missing from TCRdb's copy, which holds only in-frame ones; the method was immunoSEQ multiplex PCR. The data contain some 250,000 clones, 82% of them seen just once; the ten biggest clones take up 9.5% to 15%. Sequencing was performed on peripheral blood. The receptor set was obtained from a woman aged 60-75 years with active or convalescent COVID-19. Both conserved end residues are part of each CDR3. The D gene is left open where the match is weak. Some rows mark clone size as missing; the rest say once, few, many or name a class of expanded clone.

clone_size,d_call,v_call,j_call,cdr3_nt,cdr3_aa
.,.,TRBV30,TRBJ1-5,TGTGCCTGGAGTGTGAGTAGGCAGGGGTCCGATCAGCCCCAGCATTTT,CAWSVSRQGSDQPQHF
.,TRBD1,TRBV9,TRBJ1-6,TGTGCCAGCAGCGTGAGCGGACAGGCAGAAAATTCACCCCTCCACTTT,CASSVSGQAENSPLHF
.,.,TRBV9,TRBJ1-4,TGTGCCAGCAGCGAAGGGGAGGGTGCAACTAATGAAAAACTGTTTTTT,CASSEGEGATNEKLFF
few,TRBD1,TRBV6-5,TRBJ1-3,TGTGCCAGCAGTTACTTAGGACAGGGTCGGGTATATTTT,CASSYLGQGRVYF
.,TRBD1,TRBV18,TRBJ2-5,TGTGCCAGCTCGCCACAACAGGGGGCTGAGACCCAGTACTTC,CASSPQQGAETQYF
.,TRBD1,TRBV4-1,TRBJ1-3,TGCGCCAGCAGCCACCAATACGGACAGGGAGGAAACACCATATATTTT,CASSHQYGQGGNTIYF
.,TRBD2,TRBV9,TRBJ2-3,TGTGCCAGCAGCGCCCAAGCGGGGCCCCCCGCAGATACGCAGTATTTT,CASSAQAGPPADTQYF
.,TRBD1,TRBV9,TRBJ2-1,TGTGCCAGCAGCGACTGGGGACAGGGGAACAATGAGCAGTTCTTC,CASSDWGQGNNEQFF
.,TRBD1,TRBV6-5,TRBJ1-1,TGTGCCAGCAGTCCCGACAGGGAGGCGTCTGAAGCTTTCTTT,CASSPDREASEAFF
.,TRBD2,TRBV5-1,TRBJ2-5,TGCGCCAGCAGCTTGGCTAGCGGGGGGGCGAACCAAGAGACCCAGTACTTC,CASSLASGGANQETQYF
.,TRBD2,TRBV5-1,TRBJ2-3,TGCGCCAGCAGCCTTACTAGCGGGGGGCCCTTCCCAGATACGCAGTATTTT,CASSLTSGGPFPDTQYF
.,.,TRBV19,TRBJ1-1,TGTGCCAGTAGTCCTTGGGGGGGCCCCGACACTGAAGCTTTCTTT,CASSPWGGPDTEAFF
.,TRBD1,TRBV18,TRBJ2-1,TGTGCCAGCTCAACTCGGACAGGGACCTACAATGAGCAGTTCTTC,CASSTRTGTYNEQFF
.,.,TRBV6-5,TRBJ1-4,TGTGCCAGCAGGTCCGGGGGGGAACTGTTTTTT,CASRSGGELFF
.,.,TRBV5-1,TRBJ2-5,TGCGCCAGCAGCTTCCTTCAAGAGACCCAGTACTTC,CASSFLQETQYF
few,.,TRBV6-2/TRBV6-3,TRBJ1-1,TGTGCCAGCAGTTACCTTAGCCGGGGCACTGAAGCTTTCTTT,CASSYLSRGTEAFF
.,.,TRBV7-8,TRBJ1-2,TGTGCCAGCAGCCAGGGGATGGCCTCTGGTGGCTACACCTTC,CASSQGMASGGYTF
.,.,TRBV30,TRBJ1-1,TGTGCCTGGAGTGTTTCAGGGTCTGAAGCTTTCTTT,CAWSVSGSEAFF
.,TRBD1,TRBV27,TRBJ2-1,TGTGCCAGCAGTAACTCGCCCCGGGACAGGGTCTACAATGAGCAGTTCTTC,CASSNSPRDRVYNEQFF
once,.,TRBV18,TRBJ1-1,TGTGCCAGCTCACACCGGGACACTAACACTGAAGCTTTCTTT,CASSHRDTNTEAFF
.,.,TRBV30,TRBJ1-5,TGTGCCTGGAGTGTAGACAGTACGCTGCAGCCCCAGCATTTT,CAWSVDSTLQPQHF
once,.,TRBV11-2,TRBJ2-7,TGTGCCAGCAGCTTTGTGTTAGTATGGGAGCAGTACTTC,CASSFVLVWEQYF
.,TRBD1,TRBV2,TRBJ1-1,TGTGCCAGCGGGGGACAGGGCTCTGAAGCTTTCTTT,CASGGQGSEAFF
.,TRBD1,TRBV3-1/TRBV3-2,TRBJ1-1,TGTGCCAGCAGCCAAGGGACAGGGAACACTGAAGCTTTCTTT,CASSQGTGNTEAFF
.,.,TRBV7-9,TRBJ1-2,TGTGCCAGCAGCTTACAGACTAACTATGGCTACACCTTC,CASSLQTNYGYTF
.,TRBD1,TRBV13,TRBJ1-5,TGTGCCAGCAGCTTAGGGGGGACAGGGAAGGGCAATCAGCCCCAGCATTTT,CASSLGGTGKGNQPQHF
.,.,TRBV2,TRBJ2-2,TGTGCCAGCAGTGGGCGGTCTTTGAGGGACATAGACACCGGGGAGCTGTTTTTT,CASSGRSLRDIDTGELFF
.,.,TRBV29-1,TRBJ1-1,TGCAGCGGACGAGGGAACACTGAAGCTTTCTTT,CSGRGNTEAFF
.,.,TRBV21-1,TRBJ1-1,TGTGCCAGCAGCAAAAGCCCCGTGAAAAACACTGAAGCTTTCTTT,CASSKSPVKNTEAFF
.,.,TRBV4-3,TRBJ1-2,TGCGCCAGCAGCCCGAGGGTGGTAGCGCTATATGGCTACACCTTC,CASSPRVVALYGYTF
.,.,TRBV30,TRBJ1-2,TGTGCCTGGACCGTACAGGGCCCCTATGGCTACACCTTC,CAWTVQGPYGYTF
.,TRBD1,TRBV7-3,TRBJ2-7,TGTGCCAGCAGCCAGTCCTTGGGACAGGAGTCCTACGAGCAGTACTTC,CASSQSLGQESYEQYF
.,TRBD2,TRBV5-6,TRBJ2-5,TGTGCCAGCAGCTTGTGGCGGGGGGCCGGGAGGGCCCAGTACTTC,CASSLWRGAGRAQYF
.,.,TRBV6-5,TRBJ1-2,TGTGCCAGCAGTACTGCGGTAAATCTAAACTATGGCTACACCTTC,CASSTAVNLNYGYTF
.,.,TRBV11-2,TRBJ1-5,TGTGCCAGCAGCTCGGGACTCGTGAGCAATCAGCCCCAGCATTTT,CASSSGLVSNQPQHF
.,.,TRBV7-2,TRBJ1-6,TGTGCCAGCAGCTTAGAGACCAGGAATTCACCCCTCCACTTT,CASSLETRNSPLHF
.,TRBD1,TRBV6-5,TRBJ2-1,TGTGCCAGCAGACTCGGACAGGGCTCCTACAATGAGCAGTTCTTC,CASRLGQGSYNEQFF
.,.,TRBV6-5,TRBJ1-1,TGTGCCAGCAGCCAGATTGGGAACACTGAAGCTTTCTTT,CASSQIGNTEAFF
.,TRBD2,TRBV7-2,TRBJ2-1,TGTGCCAGCAGCCTCCGTGGGGCGGGGGGGCCTTCTGATGAGCAGTTCTTC,CASSLRGAGGPSDEQFF
.,.,TRBV7-2,TRBJ2-2,TGTGCCAGCAGCTTAGTTGGGGGGACGAACACCGGGGAGCTGTTTTTT,CASSLVGGTNTGELFF
.,.,TRBV30,TRBJ2-7,TGTGCCTGGAGTGCTACCCCCTCGGGGGAGCAGTACTTC,CAWSATPSGEQYF
once,.,TRBV5-1,TRBJ2-3,TGCGCCAGCAGCCGCGGGACTCCGCCAGATACGCAGTATTTT,CASSRGTPPDTQYF
.,.,TRBV6-6,TRBJ2-3,TGTGCCAGCAGTTATGCACAGAGCACAGATACGCAGTATTTT,CASSYAQSTDTQYF
.,.,TRBV3-1/TRBV3-2,TRBJ1-3,TGTGCCAGCAGCCAAGAACTTCGAAACACCATATATTTT,CASSQELRNTIYF
.,.,TRBV3-1/TRBV3-2,TRBJ2-2,TGTGCCAGCAGCCAAGAGGCAGGGCAGCTGTTTTTT,CASSQEAGQLFF
once,.,TRBV29-1,TRBJ2-1,TGCAGCGTCGGACTGACCGGTTACAATGAGCAGTTCTTC,CSVGLTGYNEQFF
once,TRBD1,TRBV25-1,TRBJ1-1,TGTGCCAGCAGTGAATTAGGGACAGTGAACACTGAAGCTTTCTTT,CASSELGTVNTEAFF
.,.,TRBV23-1,TRBJ1-4,TGCGCCAGCAGTCGGGCGGGGTTAGCAACTAATGAAAAACTGTTTTTT,CASSRAGLATNEKLFF
.,.,TRBV3-1/TRBV3-2,TRBJ1-6,TGTGCCAGCAGCCAGGGGCAGAATTCACCCCTCCACTTT,CASSQGQNSPLHF
.,.,TRBV9,TRBJ2-2,TGTGCCAGCAGCACGCGACAGGAGAACACCGGGGAGCTGTTTTTT,CASSTRQENTGELFF
.,TRBD2,TRBV29-1,TRBJ2-1,TGCAGCGTTGTAGGGTATGGCCCCGGGACTAGCGATGAGCAGTTCTTC,CSVVGYGPGTSDEQFF
once,.,TRBV30,TRBJ1-1,TGTGCCTGGAGCGACTTGATGAACACTGAAGCTTTCTTT,CAWSDLMNTEAFF
.,.,TRBV9,TRBJ1-2,TGTGCCAGCAGCGCAGGAAACAGAGACTATGGCTACACCTTC,CASSAGNRDYGYTF
once,.,TRBV29-1,TRBJ1-1,TGCAGCGTATTCCTGTCTGAAGCTTTCTTT,CSVFLSEAFF
.,TRBD2,TRBV6-1,TRBJ2-7,TGTGCCAGCAGTGAAGCGCGGGGGGGAGTCTCCTACGAGCAGTACTTC,CASSEARGGVSYEQYF
.,.,TRBV19,TRBJ2-5,TGTGCCAGTAGTATCTCACAGCAAGAGACCCAGTACTTC,CASSISQQETQYF